This entry is about one TCR beta chain. The data were produced by immunoSEQ multiplex PCR, yet TCRdb's version contains in-frame clones alone and is incomplete. The sample gives about 94,000 clones, 90% of which show up once; about 4% is in the top ten. V lost 7 bases to trimming and J lost 8 bases, with 17 bases between them. CDR3 length: 14 residues. CDR1 is LNHDA and CDR2 is SQIVND in the germline V gene (reference sequence). The record originates from a study of control samples from healthy donors and cancer patients. V usage is TRBV19 and J usage is TRBJ1-4; D may be TRBD1 (5 bases). Sequenced: blood. The sequence came from a woman younger than 30 in good health. As DNA, the CDR3 is TGTGCCAGTAAAATAACAGGTCTGGAAGAAAAACTGTTTTTT. This encodes CASKITGLEEKLFF. The full variable domain, in which reference TRBV19 and TRBJ1-4 provide the parts outside the CDR3, is DGGITQSPKYLFRKEGQNVTLSCEQNLNHDAMYWYRQDPGQGLRLIYYSQIVNDFQKGDIAEGYSVSREKKESFPLTVTSAQKNPTAFYLCASKITGLEEKLFFGSGTQLSVL.